This TCR beta chain was sequenced during a study of blood T cell repertoires in COVID-19. Looking at the study overall: The United States, Italy and Spain provided the acute and convalescent COVID-19 samples. From T cells, B-cell-depleted T cells, or PBMCs came the material, which was cDNA or gDNA.

The repertoire was sequenced with immunoSEQ multiplex PCR; TCRdb's copy has only in-frame clones and lacks some. In the table there are about 210,000 clones, about 83% of which are singletons. There are 14 residues in the CDR3. The V end was cut by 1 base, the J end by 6 bases, with 7 bases between. Germline V gene sequence: CDR1 MNHEY, CDR2 SVGAGI. The sequenced sample was peripheral blood. The chain recombines TRBV6-5 with TRBJ1-6; D not resolved. The receptor was isolated from a woman in her forties or fifties with active or convalescent COVID-19. The chain's CDR3 is CASSYLQSNSPLHF. The DNA for the CDR3 is TGTGCCAGCAGTTACTTACAGAGTAATTCACCCCTCCACTTT.